The clone carrying this T cell receptor beta chain was counted only a few times. Its antigen is currently unknown. The V gene's germline CDR1 is LGHNA and CDR2 YSLEER. V lost 0 bases and J lost 1, with 15 bases in between. This CDR3 is built from 17 residues. These data are taken from a study of T cell repertoires in cytomegalovirus infection. Across the whole study: Use of recently identified HLA-C-restricted and well-studied HLA-B-restricted CMV epitopes was part of the study. Shared public TCR beta signatures pointed to both CMV infection and a matching HLA type. Study outcomes and limitations: Ex vivo, HLA-C-restricted CMV-specific TCR beta clonotypes prevailed over the rest of the response. Identification of carriers of CMV plus the relevant HLA was achieved through cumulative public TCR beta family frequency.

Each CDR3 protein gets one entry after TCRdb re-called the reads with MiXCR. The sample lists a few hundred thousand distinct CDR3 sequences; 30% to 40% were seen once. Sequenced here: cultured PBMCs, sampled from culture after CMV antigen stimulation. V gene TRBV4-3 combines with J gene TRBJ1-1; D unclear. This TCR was sampled from a human donor in good health (CMV status not recorded). Some clones in this sample may be carry-over from other donors' samples. The CDR3: CASSQDRARFGNTEAFF. Here the CDR3 DNA reads TGCGCCAGCAGCCAAGACCGCGCGCGGTTTGGGAACACTGAAGCTTTCTTT.